The text below deals with one T cell receptor (beta chain). Antigen specificity is unknown. The sample is drawn from a study of cytomegalovirus exposure and HLA in healthy donors. Overall study findings and caveats: Reportedly, fewer N-insertions than the roughly 700-donor mean appeared in an Asian-associated ancestry cluster in a later analysis.

Both 60 Vbeta primers and 13 Jbeta primers went into the PCR. Libraries were prepared by immunoSEQ multiplex PCR; TCRdb keeps only in-frame clonotypes and omits some of them. Among some 130,000 clones listed, approximately 80% were seen once. V gave up 6 bases and J gave up 2 bases, with 14 bases separating them. This CDR3 comprises 15 residues. Germline values: CDR1 PRHDT, CDR2 FYEKMQ (reference sequence). The sequenced sample consisted of PBMCs. V usage is TRBV13 and J usage is TRBJ2-1; the D gene is possibly TRBD2 (5 bases). This clonotype was sampled from a middle-aged woman in good health and CMV-seronegative. This chain's CDR3 is CASSRPEAAYNEQFF. CDR3 sequence (DNA): TGTGCCAGCAGTCGGCCGGAAGCGGCCTACAATGAGCAGTTCTTC.